The present T cell receptor (beta chain) was sequenced within a study of cytomegalovirus exposure and HLA in healthy donors. 13 Jbeta primers and 60 Vbeta primers were used for the PCR. Generated by immunoSEQ multiplex PCR, the TCRdb table keeps only in-frame clones and is missing some. The sample contains roughly 95,000 clones, roughly 82% of which appear only once. There are 15 residues in the CDR3. Trimming took off 7 bases at V and 4 bases at J, with 17 bases between the two ends. Looked up from germline, CDR1 is SGHRS and CDR2 is YFSETQ. The chain employs TRBV5-1 and TRBJ2-2; D ambiguous. This receptor was obtained from a man aged 30 to 45 in good health and CMV-seropositive. Specimen: PBMCs. CDR3 loop: CASVSKPRSTGELFF. The CDR3 nucleotides read TGCGCCAGCGTTTCTAAACCCCGGTCCACCGGGGAGCTGTTTTTT.